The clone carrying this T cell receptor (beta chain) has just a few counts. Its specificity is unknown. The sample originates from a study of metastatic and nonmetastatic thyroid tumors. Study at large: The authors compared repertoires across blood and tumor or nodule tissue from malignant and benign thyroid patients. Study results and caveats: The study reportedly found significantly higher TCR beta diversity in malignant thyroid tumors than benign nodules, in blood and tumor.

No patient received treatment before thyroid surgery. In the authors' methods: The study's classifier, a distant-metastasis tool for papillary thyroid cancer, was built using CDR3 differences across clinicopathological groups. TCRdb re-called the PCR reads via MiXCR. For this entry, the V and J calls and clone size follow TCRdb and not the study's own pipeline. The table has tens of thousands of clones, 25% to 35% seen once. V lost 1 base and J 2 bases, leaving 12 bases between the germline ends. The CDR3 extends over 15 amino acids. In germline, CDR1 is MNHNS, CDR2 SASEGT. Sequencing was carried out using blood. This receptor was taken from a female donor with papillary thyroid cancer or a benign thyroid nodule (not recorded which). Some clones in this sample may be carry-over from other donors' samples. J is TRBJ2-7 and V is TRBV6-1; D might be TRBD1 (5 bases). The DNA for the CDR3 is TGTGCCAGCAGTGAAGGGACAATGGTTGCCTACGAGCAGTACTTC. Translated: CASSEGTMVAYEQYF.